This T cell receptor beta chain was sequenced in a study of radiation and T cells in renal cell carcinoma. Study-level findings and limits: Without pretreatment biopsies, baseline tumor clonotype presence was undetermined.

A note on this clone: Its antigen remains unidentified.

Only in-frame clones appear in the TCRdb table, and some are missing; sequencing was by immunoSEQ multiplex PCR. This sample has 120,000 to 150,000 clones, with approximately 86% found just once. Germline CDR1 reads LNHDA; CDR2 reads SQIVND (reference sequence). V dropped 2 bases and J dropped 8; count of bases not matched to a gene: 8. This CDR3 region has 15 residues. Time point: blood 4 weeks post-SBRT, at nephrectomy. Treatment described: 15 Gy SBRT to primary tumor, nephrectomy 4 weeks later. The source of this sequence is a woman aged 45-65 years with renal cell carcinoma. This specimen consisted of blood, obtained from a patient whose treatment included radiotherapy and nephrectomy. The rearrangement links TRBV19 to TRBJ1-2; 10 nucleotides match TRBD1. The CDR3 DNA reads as TGTGCCAGTAGTATATCGATCGGGACAGGGGAAGGCTACACCTTC. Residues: CASSISIGTGEGYTF.